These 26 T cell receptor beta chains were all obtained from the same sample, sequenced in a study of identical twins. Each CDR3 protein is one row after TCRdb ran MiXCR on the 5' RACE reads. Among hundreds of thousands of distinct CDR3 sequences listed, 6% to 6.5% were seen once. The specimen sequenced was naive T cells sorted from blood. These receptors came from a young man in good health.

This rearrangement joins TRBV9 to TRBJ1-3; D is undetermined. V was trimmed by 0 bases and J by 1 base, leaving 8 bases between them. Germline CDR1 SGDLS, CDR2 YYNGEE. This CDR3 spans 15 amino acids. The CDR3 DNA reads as TGTGCCAGCAGCGTAGTGGGCACTTCTGGAAACACCATATATTTT. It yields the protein CASSVVGTSGNTIYF. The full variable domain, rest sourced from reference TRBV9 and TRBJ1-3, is DSGVTQTPKHLITATGQRVTLRCSPRSGDLSVYWYQQSLDQGLQFLIQYYNGEERAKGNILERFSAQQFPDLHSELNLSSLELGDSALYFCASSVVGTSGNTIYFGEGSWLTVV.

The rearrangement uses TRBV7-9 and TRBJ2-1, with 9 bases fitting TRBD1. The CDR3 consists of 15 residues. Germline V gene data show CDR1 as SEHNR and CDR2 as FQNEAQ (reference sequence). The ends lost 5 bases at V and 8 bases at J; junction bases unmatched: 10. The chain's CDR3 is CASSQTGGAEYEQFF. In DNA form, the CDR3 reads TGTGCCAGCAGCCAAACAGGGGGCGCAGAGTATGAGCAGTTCTTC.

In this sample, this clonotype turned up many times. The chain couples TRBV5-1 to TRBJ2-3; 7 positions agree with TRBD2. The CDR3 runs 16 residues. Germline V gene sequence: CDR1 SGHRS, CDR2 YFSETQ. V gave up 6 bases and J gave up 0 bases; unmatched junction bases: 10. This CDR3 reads CASTRNPGLSTDTQYF. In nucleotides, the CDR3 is TGCGCCAGCACCCGAAACCCGGGACTAAGCACAGATACGCAGTATTTT.

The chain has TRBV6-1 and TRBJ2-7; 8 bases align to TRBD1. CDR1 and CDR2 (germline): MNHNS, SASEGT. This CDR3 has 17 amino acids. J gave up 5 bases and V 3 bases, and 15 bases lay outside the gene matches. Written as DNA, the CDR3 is TGTGCCAGCAGTGACCCCCTAGGGACAGGCGAGCTCCACGAGCAGTACTTC. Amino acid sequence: CASSDPLGTGELHEQYF.

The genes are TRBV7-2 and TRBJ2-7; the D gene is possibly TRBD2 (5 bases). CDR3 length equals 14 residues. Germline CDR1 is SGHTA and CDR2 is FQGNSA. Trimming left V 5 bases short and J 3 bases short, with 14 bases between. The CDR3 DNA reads TGTGCCAGCAGCGTCGGACTTGGGGTCTACGAGCAGTACTTC. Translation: CASSVGLGVYEQYF.

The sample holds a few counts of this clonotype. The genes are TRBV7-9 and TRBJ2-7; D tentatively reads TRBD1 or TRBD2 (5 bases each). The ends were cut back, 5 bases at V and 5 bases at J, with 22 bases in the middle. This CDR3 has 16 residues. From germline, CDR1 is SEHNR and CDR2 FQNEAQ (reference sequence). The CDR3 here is CASSNYTGPQLDEQYF. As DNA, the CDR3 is TGTGCCAGCAGCAATTACACGGGACCCCAACTAGACGAGCAGTACTTC.

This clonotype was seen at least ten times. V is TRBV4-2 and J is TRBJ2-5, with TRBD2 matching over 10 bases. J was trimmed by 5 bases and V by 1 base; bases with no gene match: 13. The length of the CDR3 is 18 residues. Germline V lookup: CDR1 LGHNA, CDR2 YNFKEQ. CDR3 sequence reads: CASSQGQSGRGGFETQYF. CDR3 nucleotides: TGTGCCAGCAGCCAAGGTCAAAGCGGGAGGGGTGGTTTTGAGACCCAGTACTTC.

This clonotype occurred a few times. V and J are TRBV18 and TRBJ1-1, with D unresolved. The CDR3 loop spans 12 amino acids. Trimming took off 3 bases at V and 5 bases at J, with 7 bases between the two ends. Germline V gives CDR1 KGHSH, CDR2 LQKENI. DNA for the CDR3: TGTGCCAGCTCACCCGGCCTGACTGAAGCTTTCTTT. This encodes CASSPGLTEAFF. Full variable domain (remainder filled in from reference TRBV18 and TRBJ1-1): NAGVMQNPRHLVRRRGQEARLRCSPMKGHSHVYWYRQLPEEGLKFMVYLQKENIIDESGMPKERFSAEFPKEGPSILRIQQVVRGDSAAYFCASSPGLTEAFFGQGTRLTVV.

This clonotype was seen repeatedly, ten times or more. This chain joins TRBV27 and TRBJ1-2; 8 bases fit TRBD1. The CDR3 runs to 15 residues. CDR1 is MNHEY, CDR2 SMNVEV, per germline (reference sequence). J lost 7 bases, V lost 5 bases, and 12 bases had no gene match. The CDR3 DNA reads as TGTGCCAGCAGTACGACATCAGGGGGCGCGGGTGGCTACACCTTC. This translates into CASSTTSGGAGGYTF.

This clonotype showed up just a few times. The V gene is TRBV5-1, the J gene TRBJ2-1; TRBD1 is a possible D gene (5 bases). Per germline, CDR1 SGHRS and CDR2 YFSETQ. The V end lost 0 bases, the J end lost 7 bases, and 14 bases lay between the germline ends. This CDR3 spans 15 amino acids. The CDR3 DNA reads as TGCGCCAGCAGCTTGGTCGTCAGGGCTACGAATGAGCAGTTCTTC. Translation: CASSLVVRATNEQFF.

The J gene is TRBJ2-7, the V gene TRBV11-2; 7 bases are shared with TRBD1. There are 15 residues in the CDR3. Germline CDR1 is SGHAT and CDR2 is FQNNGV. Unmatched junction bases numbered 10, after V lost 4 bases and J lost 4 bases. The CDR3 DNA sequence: TGTGCCAGCAGCTCAACCGGGACAGCCCAATACGAGCAGTACTTC. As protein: CASSSTGTAQYEQYF. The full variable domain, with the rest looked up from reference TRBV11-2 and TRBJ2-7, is EAGVAQSPRYKIIEKRQSVAFWCNPISGHATLYWYQQILGQGPKLLIQFQNNGVVDDSQLPKDRFSAERLKGVDSTLKIQPAKLEDSAVYLCASSSTGTAQYEQYFGPGTRLTVT.

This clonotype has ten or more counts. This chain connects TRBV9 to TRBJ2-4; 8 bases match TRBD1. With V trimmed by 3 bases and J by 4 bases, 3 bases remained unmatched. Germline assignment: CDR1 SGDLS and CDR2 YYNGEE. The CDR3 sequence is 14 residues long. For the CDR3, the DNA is TGTGCCAGCAGCGGGCAGGGGGCGAAAAACATTCAGTACTTC. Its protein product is CASSGQGAKNIQYF.

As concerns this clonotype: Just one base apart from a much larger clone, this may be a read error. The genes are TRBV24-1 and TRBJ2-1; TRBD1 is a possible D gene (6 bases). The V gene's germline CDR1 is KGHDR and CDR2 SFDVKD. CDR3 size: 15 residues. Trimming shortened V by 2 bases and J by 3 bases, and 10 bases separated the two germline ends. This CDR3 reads CATSDSKDSYNEQFF. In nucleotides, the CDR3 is TGTGCCACCAGTGATTCCAAGGACAGCTACAATGAGCAGTTCTTC.

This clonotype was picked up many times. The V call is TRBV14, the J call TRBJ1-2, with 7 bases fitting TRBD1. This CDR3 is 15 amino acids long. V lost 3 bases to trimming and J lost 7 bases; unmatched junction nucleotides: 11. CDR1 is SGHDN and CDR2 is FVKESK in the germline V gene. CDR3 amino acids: CASSHRIGGGAGYTF. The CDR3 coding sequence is TGTGCCAGCAGCCACCGAATAGGGGGCGGGGCTGGCTACACCTTC.

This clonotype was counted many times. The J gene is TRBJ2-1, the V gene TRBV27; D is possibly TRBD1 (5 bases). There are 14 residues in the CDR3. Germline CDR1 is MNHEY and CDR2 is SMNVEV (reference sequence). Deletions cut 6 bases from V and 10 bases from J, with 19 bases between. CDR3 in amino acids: CASSLRGPFREQFF. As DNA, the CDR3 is TGTGCCAGCAGCCTAAGGGGTCCCTTTAGAGAGCAGTTCTTC.

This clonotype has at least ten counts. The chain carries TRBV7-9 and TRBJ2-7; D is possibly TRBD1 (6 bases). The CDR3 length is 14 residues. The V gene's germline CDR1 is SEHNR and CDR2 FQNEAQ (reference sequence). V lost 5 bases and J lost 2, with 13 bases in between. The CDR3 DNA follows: TGTGCCAGCAGCGCTCAGGGGTGGCCCTACGAGCAGTACTTC. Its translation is CASSAQGWPYEQYF.

As DNA, the CDR3 is TGTGCCAGCCACCCGTTAGATTTGTACAATGAGCAGTTCTTC. It yields the protein CASHPLDLYNEQFF. V gene TRBV2 combines with J gene TRBJ2-1, with D hard to call. The CDR3 length is 14 residues. The V and J ends lost 8 bases and 4 bases respectively, with 15 bases between them. Germline V gene lookup returns CDR1 SNHLY and CDR2 FYNNEI.

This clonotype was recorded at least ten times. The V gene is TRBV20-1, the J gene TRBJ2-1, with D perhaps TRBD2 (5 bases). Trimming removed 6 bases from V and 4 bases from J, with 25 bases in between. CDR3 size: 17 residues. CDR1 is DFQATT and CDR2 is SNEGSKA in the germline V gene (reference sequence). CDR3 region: CSAPTHGEGPRYNEQFF. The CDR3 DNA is TGCAGTGCGCCCACCCACGGCGAGGGCCCTCGGTACAATGAGCAGTTCTTC.

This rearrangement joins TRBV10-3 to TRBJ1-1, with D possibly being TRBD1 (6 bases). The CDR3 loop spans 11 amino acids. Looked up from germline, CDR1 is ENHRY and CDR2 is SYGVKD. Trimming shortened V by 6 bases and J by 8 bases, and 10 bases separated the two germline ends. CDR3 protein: CAISGQLEAFF. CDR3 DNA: TGTGCCATCAGCGGACAGCTCGAAGCTTTCTTT.

The CDR3 nucleotides read TGTGCCAGCCGACCTTTAGGGGGTGCCAATCAGCCCCAGCATTTT. It yields the protein CASRPLGGANQPQHF. The rearrangement links TRBV27 to TRBJ1-5; tentatively, D is TRBD1 (6 bases). Deletions cut 8 bases from V and 3 bases from J, with 17 bases between. Germline V gene sequence: CDR1 MNHEY, CDR2 SMNVEV (reference sequence). CDR3 length: 15 residues.

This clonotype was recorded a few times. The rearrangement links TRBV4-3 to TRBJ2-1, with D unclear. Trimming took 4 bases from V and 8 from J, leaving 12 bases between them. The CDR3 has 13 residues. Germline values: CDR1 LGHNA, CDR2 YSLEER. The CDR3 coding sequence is TGCGCCAGCAGCCTCGGGCCCTTCGATGAGCAGTTCTTC. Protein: CASSLGPFDEQFF.

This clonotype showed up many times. As DNA, the CDR3 is TGTGCCAGCAGCCCTAGCGGCCCCTACAATGAGCAGTTCTTC. This translates into CASSPSGPYNEQFF. The V gene is TRBV6-1, the J gene TRBJ2-1, with 7 bases identical to TRBD2. The CDR3 totals 14 residues. Germline CDR1 reads MNHNS; CDR2 reads SASEGT. After removal of 6 bases from V and 2 bases from J, the junction contained 4 bases not matched to a gene.

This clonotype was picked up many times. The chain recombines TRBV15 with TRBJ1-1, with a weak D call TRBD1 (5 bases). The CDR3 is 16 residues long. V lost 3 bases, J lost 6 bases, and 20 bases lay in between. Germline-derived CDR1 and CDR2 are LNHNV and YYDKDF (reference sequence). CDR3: CATSSFSRDDLSEAFF. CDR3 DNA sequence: TGTGCCACCAGCAGTTTTAGCAGGGACGATTTATCTGAAGCTTTCTTT. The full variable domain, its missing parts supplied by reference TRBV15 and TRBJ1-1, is DAMVIQNPRYQVTQFGKPVTLSCSQTLNHNVMYWYQQKSSQAPKLLFHYYDKDFNNEADTPDNFQSRRPNTSFCFLDIRSPGLGDTAMYLCATSSFSRDDLSEAFFGQGTRLTVV.

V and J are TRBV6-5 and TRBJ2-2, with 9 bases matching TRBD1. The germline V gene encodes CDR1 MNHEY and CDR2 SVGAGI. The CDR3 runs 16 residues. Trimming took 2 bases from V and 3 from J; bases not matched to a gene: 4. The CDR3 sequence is CASSYRTGADTGELFF. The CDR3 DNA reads TGTGCCAGCAGTTACCGGACAGGGGCGGACACCGGGGAGCTGTTTTTT.

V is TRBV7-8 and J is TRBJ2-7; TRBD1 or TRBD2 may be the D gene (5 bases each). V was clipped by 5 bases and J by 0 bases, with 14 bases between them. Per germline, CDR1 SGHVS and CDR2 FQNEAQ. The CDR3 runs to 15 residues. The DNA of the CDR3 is TGTGCCAGCAGCCTCGGTCGGGACCCCTCCTACGAGCAGTACGTC. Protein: CASSLGRDPSYEQYV.

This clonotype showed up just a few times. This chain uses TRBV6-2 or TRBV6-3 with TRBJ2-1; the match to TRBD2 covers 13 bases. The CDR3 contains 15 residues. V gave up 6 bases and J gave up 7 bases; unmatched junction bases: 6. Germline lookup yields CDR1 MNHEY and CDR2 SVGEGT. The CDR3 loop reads CASRATSGRPNEQFF. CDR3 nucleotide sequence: TGTGCCAGCAGAGCGACTAGCGGGAGGCCAAATGAGCAGTTCTTC.